A single sample is the source of the 14 T cell receptor beta chains below, sequenced in a study of T cells in women clearing cervical HPV infection (dated by TCRdb to 2017 to 2018). Library preparation employed the immunoSEQ multiplex PCR assay. Entries here come from immuneACCESS through TCRdb and include only in-frame sequences with V and J called. Some clones fail to appear in such tables; in the studies checked, an unresolved V gene covers under half of the shortfall, and the cause of the remainder is unknown. The sample table gives fewer than 30,000 clones. The ten top clones hold 15% to 20% of the sample. The source material was blood buffy coat. Source of these receptors: a woman aged 18-70 years with a cervical HPV16 infection that either progressed to CIN3+ or cleared (not recorded which).

The sequenced part of the CDR3 DNA is TGTGCCAGCAGTACTACGACAGGTAACGACGGCATC. This codes for CASSTTTGNDGI. The whole CDR3 reads CASSTTTGNDGIYTF. V usage is TRBV7-9 and J usage is TRBJ1-2; D possibly corresponds to TRBD1 (6 bases). The CDR3 end is not reached by the read, which stops 3 residues before it; the germline J gene fills it in. CDR1 is SEHNR, CDR2 FQNEAQ, per germline (reference sequence). CDR3 length equals 15 residues.

To note about this clone: The sequenced fragment ends 3 residues before the CDR3 boundary, so the rest is inferred from the germline J gene. V and J are TRBV6-1 and TRBJ2-7; maybe TRBD2 (6 bases). The CDR3 extends over 14 amino acids. Germline V gene data show CDR1 as MNHNS and CDR2 as SASEGT. Trimming took 3 bases from V and 2 from J, leaving 11 bases between them. CDR3 in amino acids: CASSDGTGPYEQYF. The DNA read from the CDR3 is TGTGCCAGCAGTGACGGGACTGGGCCCTACGAG.

Concerning this clone itself: The observed sequence ends 3 residues before the CDR3 terminus, with the missing tail filled in from the germline J gene. The chain employs TRBV14 and TRBJ2-5; 7 positions agree with TRBD1. Germline CDR1 is SGHDN and CDR2 is FVKESK. After removal of 3 bases from V and 3 bases from J, the junction contained 7 bases not matched to a gene. The CDR3 sequence is 15 residues long. The covered CDR3 bases are TGTGCCAGCAGCCAGGGGACAGTTTGGAAAGAGACC. Its protein product is CASSQGTVWKET. The whole CDR3 is CASSQGTVWKETQYF. Looking up the rest from reference TRBV14 and TRBJ2-5 gives the full variable domain: EAGVTQFPSHSVIEKGQTVTLRCDPISGHDNLYWYRRVMGKEIKFLLHFVKESKQDESGMPNNRFLAERTGGTYSTLKVQPAELEDSGVYFCASSQGTVWKETQYFGPGTRLLVL.

The DNA read from the CDR3 is TGTGCCAGCAGCTTTTCTGCCGCGGGGGCCACCGGGGAG. Encoded protein: CASSFSAAGATGE. The CDR3 reads in full as CASSFSAAGATGELFF. The rearrangement links TRBV7-3 to TRBJ2-2; D may be TRBD2 (7 bases). The read gets to within 3 residues of the CDR3 end, and the germline J gene fills in the rest. The CDR3 length is 16 residues. Germline loops: CDR1 SGHTA, CDR2 FQGTGA. Trimming removed 3 bases from V and 4 bases from J, with 15 bases in between.

As concerns this clone: The read ends 3 residues early relative to the CDR3; the germline J gene fills the gap. The V call is TRBV9, the J call TRBJ2-1, with 9 bases lining up with TRBD2. The V segment lost 4 bases and the J segment 9 bases; nucleotides outside the gene matches: 11. The CDR3 consists of 15 residues. Germline V gene lookup returns CDR1 SGDLS and CDR2 YYNGEE. CDR3 bases read: TGTGCCAGCAGCCCTCTGGGACTAGCAGGCAGTGAG. Its translation: CASSPLGLAGSE. In full, the CDR3 is CASSPLGLAGSEQFF. The full variable domain, its missing parts supplied by reference TRBV9 and TRBJ2-1, is DSGVTQTPKHLITATGQRVTLRCSPRSGDLSVYWYQQSLDQGLQFLIQYYNGEERAKGNILERFSAQQFPDLHSELNLSSLELGDSALYFCASSPLGLAGSEQFFGPGTRLTVL.

To note about this clone: The CDR3 is cut off 3 residues early in the read; its end comes from the germline J gene. This chain links TRBV19 with TRBJ1-4; 7 positions agree with TRBD1. Germline loops: CDR1 LNHDA, CDR2 SQIVND (reference sequence). The CDR3 spans 14 residues. The covered CDR3 bases are TGTGCCTGCCGGGACAGCTCCTATAATTCACCA. Its translation: CACRDSSYNSP. The CDR3 reads in full as CACRDSSYNSPLFF.

Notes on this clone: The read terminates 3 residues ahead of where the CDR3 ends, so the germline J gene completes it. The gene calls are TRBV20-1 and TRBJ2-1; 12 positions match TRBD2. The CDR3 length is 15 residues. In germline, CDR1 is DFQATT, CDR2 SNEGSKA (reference sequence). The junction had 8 bases not matched to a gene; V was cut back by 3 bases and J by 8 bases. The CDR3 bases that were read are TGCAGTGCTAGTCAGACTAGCGGGAGTATCGATGAG. It is translated as CSASQTSGSIDE. The whole CDR3 protein is CSASQTSGSIDEQFF.

A word on this clone: The read halts 3 residues ahead of the CDR3 end, with the missing end drawn from the germline J gene. This chain uses TRBV7-2 with TRBJ2-1; TRBD2 agrees at 8 bases. V lost 5 bases, J lost 4 bases, and 7 bases stayed unmatched. CDR1 is SGHTA and CDR2 is FQGNSA in the germline V gene. The CDR3 is 15 residues long. CDR3 DNA, as far as it was read: TGTGCCAGCAGCCCCTCTAGCGGGTGGTACAATGAG. Its protein is CASSPSSGWYNE. Given in full, the CDR3 is CASSPSSGWYNEQFF.

A note on this clone: The read falls 3 residues short of the CDR3 end, and the missing part is taken from the germline J gene. The chain uses TRBV5-4 and TRBJ1-2, with D hard to call. CDR1 and CDR2 from the germline V gene are SGHNT and YYREEE (reference sequence). V lost 3 bases and J lost 4, with 19 bases in between. This CDR3 comprises 16 residues. Incomplete CDR3 DNA: TGTGCCAGCAGCTCCCCCCCGGGGAGTACTACCTATGGC. This gives the protein CASSSPPGSTTYG. The complete CDR3 sequence is CASSSPPGSTTYGYTF.

As regards this clone: The read comes to an end 3 residues before the CDR3 does, leaving the germline J gene to fill in the end. The rearrangement links TRBV7-2 to TRBJ2-3; TRBD2 is a possible D gene (6 bases). Germline CDR1 and CDR2: SGHTA and FQGNSA. The CDR3 spans 15 residues. The part of the CDR3 DNA that was read is TGTGCCAGCAGTCGTAGACTAGGCCCTCGGGAGACG. The encoded protein is CASSRRLGPRET. The entire CDR3 sequence reads CASSRRLGPRETQYF.

As to this clone: The CDR3 end lies 3 residues beyond the end of the read and is filled in from the germline J gene. V and J are TRBV6-2 or TRBV6-3 and TRBJ1-2; 7 bases agree with TRBD1. The CDR3 loop spans 13 amino acids. Germline CDR1 MNHEY, CDR2 SVGEGT. Trimming at V came to 7 bases and at J to 6 bases, leaving 8 bases not matched to a gene. CDR3 bases read: TGTGCCAGCATCGAACAGGGGAGAAATGGC. Amino acids: CASIEQGRNG. The CDR3 in its entirety is CASIEQGRNGYTF.

In regard to this clone: The DNA ends 3 residues before the CDR3 does, and the rest of the CDR3 is filled in from the germline J gene. The gene calls are TRBV5-5 and TRBJ2-7, with a possible D match to TRBD2 (5 bases). The V gene lost 4 bases and the J gene lost 2 bases, with 16 bases spanning the gap. The CDR3 loop spans 15 amino acids. Germline CDR1 is SGHKS and CDR2 is YYEKEE (reference sequence). Incomplete CDR3 DNA: TGTGCCAGCAGCCAAAGACCAGCGGCTACCTACGAG. This translates into CASSQRPAATYE. Given in full, the CDR3 is CASSQRPAATYEQYF.

A note on this clone: The missing CDR3 end, 3 residues past where the read stops, is filled in from the germline J gene. This sample also contains other DNA sequences that code for the same CDR3. The chain recombines TRBV7-6 with TRBJ1-1, with TRBD1 matching over 10 bases. CDR3 length: 15 amino acids. Germline V gene sequence: CDR1 SGHVS, CDR2 FNYEAQ. The CDR3 bases that were read are TGTGCCAGCAGCCCTTGGACAGGGGGAGGTACCGAA. Protein product: CASSPWTGGGTE. The complete CDR3 protein is CASSPWTGGGTEAFF. Full variable domain (remainder filled in from reference TRBV7-6 and TRBJ1-1): GAGVSQSPRYKVTKRGQDVALRCDPISGHVSLYWYRQALGQGPEFLTYFNYEAQQDKSGLPNDRFSAERPEGSISTLTIQRTEQRDSAMYRCASSPWTGGGTEAFFGQGTRLTVV.

A remark on this clone: The CDR3 goes on 3 residues after the read ends, and that part is filled in from the germline J gene. The chain combines TRBV5-1 with TRBJ1-1; D might be TRBD1 (5 bases). The germline gives CDR1 SGHRS, CDR2 YFSETQ. This CDR3 comprises 13 residues. The sequenced CDR3 bases are TGCGCCAGCAGCTTAAGAGGGGCATTGGAA. Translated: CASSLRGALE. The CDR3 in its entirety is CASSLRGALEAFF.